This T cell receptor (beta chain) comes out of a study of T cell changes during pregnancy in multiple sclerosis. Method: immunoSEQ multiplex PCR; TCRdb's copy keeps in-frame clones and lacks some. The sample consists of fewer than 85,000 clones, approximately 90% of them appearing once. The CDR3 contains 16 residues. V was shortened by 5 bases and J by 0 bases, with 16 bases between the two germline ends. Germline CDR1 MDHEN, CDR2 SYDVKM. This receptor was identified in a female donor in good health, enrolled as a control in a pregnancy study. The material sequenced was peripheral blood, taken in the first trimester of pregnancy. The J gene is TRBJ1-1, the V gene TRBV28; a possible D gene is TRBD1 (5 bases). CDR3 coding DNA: TGTGCCAGCAGTCCGAGACAGCGCTCCATGAACACTGAAGCTTTCTTT. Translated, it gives CASSPRQRSMNTEAFF.